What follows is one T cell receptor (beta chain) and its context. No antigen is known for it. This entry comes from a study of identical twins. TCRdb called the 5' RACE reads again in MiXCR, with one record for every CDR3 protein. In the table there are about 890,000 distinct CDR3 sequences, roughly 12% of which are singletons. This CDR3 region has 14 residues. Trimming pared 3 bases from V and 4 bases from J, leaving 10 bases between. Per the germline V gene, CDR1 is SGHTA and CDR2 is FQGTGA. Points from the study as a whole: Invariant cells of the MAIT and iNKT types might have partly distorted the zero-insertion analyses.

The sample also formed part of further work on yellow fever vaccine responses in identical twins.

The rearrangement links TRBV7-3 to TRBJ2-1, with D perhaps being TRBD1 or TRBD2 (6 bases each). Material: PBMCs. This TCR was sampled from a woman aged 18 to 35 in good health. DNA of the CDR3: TGTGCCAGCAGCTTTGCGGGACAATACAATGAGCAGTTCTTC. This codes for CASSFAGQYNEQFF. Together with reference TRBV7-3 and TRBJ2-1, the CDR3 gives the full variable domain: GAGVSQTPSNKVTEKGKYVELRCDPISGHTALYWYRQSLGQGPEFLIYFQGTGAADDSGLPNDRFFAVRPEGSVSTLKIQRTERGDSAVYLCASSFAGQYNEQFFGPGTRLTVL.